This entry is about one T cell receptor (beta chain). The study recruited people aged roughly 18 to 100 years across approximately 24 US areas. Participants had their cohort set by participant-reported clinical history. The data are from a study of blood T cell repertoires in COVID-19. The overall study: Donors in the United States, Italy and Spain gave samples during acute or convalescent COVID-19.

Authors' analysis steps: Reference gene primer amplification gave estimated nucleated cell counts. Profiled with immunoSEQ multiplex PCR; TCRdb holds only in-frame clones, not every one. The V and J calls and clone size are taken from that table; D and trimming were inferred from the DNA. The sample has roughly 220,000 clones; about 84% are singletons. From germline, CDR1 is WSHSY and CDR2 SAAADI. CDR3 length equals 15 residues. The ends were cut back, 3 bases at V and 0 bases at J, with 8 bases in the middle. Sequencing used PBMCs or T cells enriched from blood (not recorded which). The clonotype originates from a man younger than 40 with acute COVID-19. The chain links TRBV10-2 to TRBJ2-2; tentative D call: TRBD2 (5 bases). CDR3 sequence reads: CASSDAGSNTGELFF. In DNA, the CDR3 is TGCGCCAGCAGTGATGCGGGTTCGAACACCGGGGAGCTGTTTTTT.